This entry concerns a single T cell receptor beta chain. What antigen it recognizes has not been identified. A single base is all that separates this from a far larger clone, so a read error is likely. V is shortened by 6 bases, J by 2 bases, and the region joining them spans 20 bases. CDR3 length: 16 amino acids, cysteine to phenylalanine. Only the CDR3 DNA is retained, 48 bases long and in frame from the first base. The germline V gene supplies CDR1 MDHEN and CDR2 SYDVKM. The instrument was an Illumina HiSeq 2500. First-strand cDNA was synthesized using Superscript III and a set of TRAV- and TRBV-specific primers, so that both TCRalpha and TCRbeta chains were covered. TCRs were amplified with Phusion for roughly 20 PCR cycles using a constant-region primer together with the adapter attached to the V primers. The isolated mRNA was amplified using the MessageAmp II aRNA Amplification Kit, with in vitro transcription performed for 15 to 20 hours at 37 degrees C. The Dynabeads mRNA DIRECT Purification Kit was used to isolate mRNA for TCR sequencing. Indexed Illumina adapters were added in a second roughly 26-cycle Phusion PCR, and the resulting products were purified with AMPure XP beads. The authors' analysis ran thus. Using custom Perl scripts, TCR sequences encoding the same protein were pooled, out-of-frame sequences were removed, and the abundance of each clonotype was computed. Any TCR sequence supported by only a single read was excluded from analysis. Repertoire metrics included Shannon entropy, Gini index, clonality, richness, and frequency of TCRs shared between repertoires. Starting from the raw public reads, TCRdb applied fastp trimming at Q25, assembled clones with MiXCR and retained in-frame beta chains. Identical CDR3 protein sequences are pooled into one entry, listed with their most common genes and DNA. The V and J calls and clone size come from TCRdb's table, not from the authors' own analysis. The sample table lists roughly 100,000 distinct CDR3 sequences, roughly 20% of them with a count of one. The top ten hold around 13% of the sample.

Reading the label with the study, this specimen's time point is: after trial treatment. Interpreted using the paper, the treatment or condition label stands for: LDRT plus nivolumab, ipilimumab, low-dose cyclophosphamide and aspirin (RACIN trial). Donors were enrolled in RACIN, a single-arm phase I dose-escalation trial in which nivolumab, ipilimumab, aspirin, low-dose cyclophosphamide and low-dose radiotherapy were combined. Patients with advanced, TIL-negative solid tumors were considered eligible. The sample belongs to a study of low-dose radiotherapy and immunotherapy resistance in tumors (dated 2022 in TCRdb). Regarding the study in general: In Cohort 1, 0.5 Gy per fraction was delivered every 2 weeks, and a total PTV dose of 6.5 Gy was prescribed. Aspirin 300 mg was taken orally once daily by patients for four cycles, starting on cycle 1 day 1. Eight patients were included in the translational analysis, namely three from the first dose cohort plus the first five from the second dose cohort. Nivolumab was administered intravenously as a 240 mg flat dose every two weeks, and ipilimumab was administered intravenously at 1 mg/kg every six weeks. Patients in Cohort 2 were given 1 Gy per fraction every two weeks, for a total of 13 Gy across 26 weeks. Trial participants were not randomized into treatment groups. Cyclophosphamide 200 mg/m2 was administered intravenously every two weeks, one day before each radiation and immunotherapy administration.

The rearranged chain carries TRBV28 and TRBJ2-7; TRBD1 is a weak D gene call, 5 bases matching. This sequence originates from a female donor with ovarian cancer. This material consisted of PBMCs, taken after low-dose radiotherapy plus immunotherapy. The nucleotides read TGTGCCAGCAGGAGATGGACCGAGACAGTTCCCTACGAGCAGTACTTC. Its protein is CASRRWTETVPYEQYF.